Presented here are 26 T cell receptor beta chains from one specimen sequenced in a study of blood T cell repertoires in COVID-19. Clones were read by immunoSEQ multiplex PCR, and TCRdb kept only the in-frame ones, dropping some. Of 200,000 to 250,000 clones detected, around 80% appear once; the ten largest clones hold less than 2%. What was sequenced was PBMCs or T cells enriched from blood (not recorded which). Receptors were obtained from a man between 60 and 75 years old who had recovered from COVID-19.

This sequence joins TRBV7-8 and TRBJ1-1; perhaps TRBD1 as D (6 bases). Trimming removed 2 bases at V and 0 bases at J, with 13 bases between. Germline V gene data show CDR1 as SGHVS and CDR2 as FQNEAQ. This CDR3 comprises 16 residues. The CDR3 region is CASSLSRGAVNTEAFF. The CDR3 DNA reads TGTGCCAGCAGCTTAAGCAGGGGAGCCGTGAACACTGAAGCTTTCTTT.

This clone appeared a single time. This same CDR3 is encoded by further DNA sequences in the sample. Here the CDR3 reads CASSPGQGGSYEQYF. In DNA form, the CDR3 reads TGTGCCAGCTCACCAGGACAGGGAGGGTCCTACGAGCAGTACTTC. The chain carries TRBV18 and TRBJ2-7; D may be TRBD1 (8 bases). This CDR3 is built from 15 residues. Per germline, CDR1 KGHSH and CDR2 LQKENI. V was clipped by 2 bases and J by 1 base, with 12 bases between them.

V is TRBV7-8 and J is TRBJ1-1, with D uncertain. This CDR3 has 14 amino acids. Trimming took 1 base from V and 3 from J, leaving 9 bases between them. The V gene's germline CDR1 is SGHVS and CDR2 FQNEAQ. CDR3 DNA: TGTGCCAGCAGCTTAGAAGCGGGGTACACTGAAGCTTTCTTT. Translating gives CASSLEAGYTEAFF.

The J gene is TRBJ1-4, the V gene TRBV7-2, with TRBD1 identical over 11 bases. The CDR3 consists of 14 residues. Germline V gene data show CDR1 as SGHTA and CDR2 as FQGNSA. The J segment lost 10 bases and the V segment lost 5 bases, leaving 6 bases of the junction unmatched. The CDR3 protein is CASSRTGGESKLFF. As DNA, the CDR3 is TGTGCCAGCAGCCGGACAGGGGGCGAGTCAAAACTGTTTTTT.

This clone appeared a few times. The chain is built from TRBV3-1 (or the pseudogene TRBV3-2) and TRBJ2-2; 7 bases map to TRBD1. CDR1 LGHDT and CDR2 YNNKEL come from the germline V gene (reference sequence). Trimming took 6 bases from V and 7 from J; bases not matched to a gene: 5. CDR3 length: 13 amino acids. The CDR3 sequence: CASRDPGGGELFF. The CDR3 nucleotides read TGTGCCAGCAGAGACCCAGGGGGCGGGGAGCTGTTTTTT.

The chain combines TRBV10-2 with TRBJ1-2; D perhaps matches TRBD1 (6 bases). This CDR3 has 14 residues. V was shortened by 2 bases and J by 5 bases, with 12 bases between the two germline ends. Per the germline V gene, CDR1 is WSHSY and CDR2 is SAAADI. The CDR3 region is CASSEGGGGYGYTF. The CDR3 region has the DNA TGCGCCAGCAGTGAGGGGGGCGGCGGATATGGCTACACCTTC.

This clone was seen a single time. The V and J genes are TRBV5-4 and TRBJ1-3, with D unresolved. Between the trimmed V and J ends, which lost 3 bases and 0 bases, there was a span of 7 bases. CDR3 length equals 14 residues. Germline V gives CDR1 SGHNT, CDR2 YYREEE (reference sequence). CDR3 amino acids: CASSSGFSGNTIYF. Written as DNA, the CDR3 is TGTGCCAGCAGCTCGGGTTTCTCTGGAAACACCATATATTTT. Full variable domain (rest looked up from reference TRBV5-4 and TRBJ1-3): ETGVTQSPTHLIKTRGQQVTLRCSSQSGHNTVSWYQQALGQGPQFIFQYYREEENGRGNFPPRFSGLQFPNYSSELNVNALELDDSALYLCASSSGFSGNTIYFGEGSWLTVV.

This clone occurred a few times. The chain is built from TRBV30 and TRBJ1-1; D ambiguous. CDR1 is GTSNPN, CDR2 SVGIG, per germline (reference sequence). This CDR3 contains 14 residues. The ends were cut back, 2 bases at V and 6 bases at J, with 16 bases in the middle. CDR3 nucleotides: TGTGCCTGGAGTAAGCGGGGTGAATATTCTGAAGCTTTCTTT. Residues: CAWSKRGEYSEAFF.

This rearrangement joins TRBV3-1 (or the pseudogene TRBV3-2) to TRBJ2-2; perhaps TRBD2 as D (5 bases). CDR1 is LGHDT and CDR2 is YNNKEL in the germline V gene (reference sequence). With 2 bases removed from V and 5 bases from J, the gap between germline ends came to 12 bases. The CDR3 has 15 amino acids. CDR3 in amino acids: CASSQLRVGTGELFF. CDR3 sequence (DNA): TGTGCCAGCAGCCAACTGAGGGTAGGGACCGGGGAGCTGTTTTTT.

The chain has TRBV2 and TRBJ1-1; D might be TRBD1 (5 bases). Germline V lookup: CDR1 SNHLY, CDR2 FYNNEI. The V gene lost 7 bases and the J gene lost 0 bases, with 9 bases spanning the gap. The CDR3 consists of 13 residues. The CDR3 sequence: CASTGHMNTEAFF. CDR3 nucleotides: TGTGCCAGCACTGGACACATGAACACTGAAGCTTTCTTT.

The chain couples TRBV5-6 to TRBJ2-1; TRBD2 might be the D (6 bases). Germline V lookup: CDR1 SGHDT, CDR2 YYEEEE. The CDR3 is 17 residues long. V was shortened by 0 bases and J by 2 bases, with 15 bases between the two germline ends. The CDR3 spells CASSLGLGKPTYNEQFF. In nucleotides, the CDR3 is TGTGCCAGCAGCTTGGGACTAGGGAAACCGACCTACAATGAGCAGTTCTTC.

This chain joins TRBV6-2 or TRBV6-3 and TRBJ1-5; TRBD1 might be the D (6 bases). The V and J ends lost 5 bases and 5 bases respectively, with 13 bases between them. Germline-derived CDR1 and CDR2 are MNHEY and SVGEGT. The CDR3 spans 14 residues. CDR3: CASSQQGGDQPQHF. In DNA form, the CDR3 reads TGTGCCAGCAGTCAACAGGGTGGTGATCAGCCCCAGCATTTT.

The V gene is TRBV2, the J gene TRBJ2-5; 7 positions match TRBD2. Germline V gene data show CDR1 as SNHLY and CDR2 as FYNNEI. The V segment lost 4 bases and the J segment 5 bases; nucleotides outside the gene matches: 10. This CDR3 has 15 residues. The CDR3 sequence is CASSVSSGAVETQYF. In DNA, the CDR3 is TGTGCCAGCAGTGTGTCCAGCGGGGCAGTGGAGACCCAGTACTTC.

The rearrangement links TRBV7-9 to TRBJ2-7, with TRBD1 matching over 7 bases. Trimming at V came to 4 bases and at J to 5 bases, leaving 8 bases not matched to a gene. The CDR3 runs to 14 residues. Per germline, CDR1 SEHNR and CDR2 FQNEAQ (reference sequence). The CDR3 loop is CASSYGTARHEQYF. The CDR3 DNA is TGTGCCAGCAGCTACGGGACAGCGAGGCACGAGCAGTACTTC.

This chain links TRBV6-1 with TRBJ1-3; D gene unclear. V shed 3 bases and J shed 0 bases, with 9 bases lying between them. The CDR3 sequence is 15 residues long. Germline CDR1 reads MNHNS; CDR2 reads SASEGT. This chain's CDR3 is CASSDTVSSGNTIYF. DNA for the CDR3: TGTGCCAGCAGTGATACAGTGAGCTCTGGAAACACCATATATTTT.

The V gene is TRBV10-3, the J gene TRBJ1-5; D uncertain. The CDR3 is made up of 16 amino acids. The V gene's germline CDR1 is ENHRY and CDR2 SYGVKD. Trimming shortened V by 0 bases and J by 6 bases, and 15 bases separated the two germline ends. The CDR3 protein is CAISESRARESQPQHF. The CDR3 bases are TGTGCCATCAGTGAGTCCCGGGCGAGGGAGAGTCAGCCCCAGCATTTT.

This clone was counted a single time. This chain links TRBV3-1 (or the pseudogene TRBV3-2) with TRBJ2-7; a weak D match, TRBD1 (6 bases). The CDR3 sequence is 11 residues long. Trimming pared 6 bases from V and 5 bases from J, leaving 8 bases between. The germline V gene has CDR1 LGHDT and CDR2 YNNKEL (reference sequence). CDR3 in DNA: TGTGCCAGCAGGCACAGGGACGAGCAGTACTTC. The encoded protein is CASRHRDEQYF.

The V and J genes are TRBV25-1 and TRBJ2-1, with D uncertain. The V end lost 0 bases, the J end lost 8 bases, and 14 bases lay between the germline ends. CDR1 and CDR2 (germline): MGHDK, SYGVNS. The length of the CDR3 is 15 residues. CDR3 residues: CASSEYVSGYYEQFF. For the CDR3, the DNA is TGTGCCAGCAGTGAATATGTTTCCGGGTATTATGAGCAGTTCTTC.

The CDR3 spells CASSLPGVGYTF. The CDR3 nucleotides read TGTGCCAGCAGCTTGCCCGGGGTTGGCTACACCTTC. V is TRBV5-5 and J is TRBJ1-2; no clear D gene. Per germline, CDR1 SGHKS and CDR2 YYEKEE (reference sequence). This CDR3 is 12 amino acids long. Trimming took 1 base from V and 7 from J, leaving 8 bases between them. Supplemented by reference TRBV5-5 and TRBJ1-2, the full variable domain reads DAGVTQSPTHLIKTRGQQVTLRCSPISGHKSVSWYQQVLGQGPQFIFQYYEKEERGRGNFPDRFSARQFPNYSSELNVNALLLGDSALYLCASSLPGVGYTFGSGTRLTVV.

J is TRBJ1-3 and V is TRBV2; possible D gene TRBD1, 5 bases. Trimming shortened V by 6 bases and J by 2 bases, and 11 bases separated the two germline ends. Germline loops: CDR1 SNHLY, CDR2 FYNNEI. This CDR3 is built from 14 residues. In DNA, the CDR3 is TGTGCCAGCAGACAGGCTTCCACTGGAAACACCATATATTTT. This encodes CASRQASTGNTIYF.

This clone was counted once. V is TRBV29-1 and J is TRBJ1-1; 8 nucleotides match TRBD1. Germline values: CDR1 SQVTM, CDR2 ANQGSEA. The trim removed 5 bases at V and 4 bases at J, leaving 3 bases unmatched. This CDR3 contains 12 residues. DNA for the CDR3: TGCAGCGTTCGGACAGGGTTCACTGAAGCTTTCTTT. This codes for CSVRTGFTEAFF.

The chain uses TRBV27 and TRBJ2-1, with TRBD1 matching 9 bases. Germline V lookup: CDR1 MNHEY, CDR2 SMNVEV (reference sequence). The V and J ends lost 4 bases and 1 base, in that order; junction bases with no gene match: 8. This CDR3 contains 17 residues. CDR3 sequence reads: CASSSLGQGLSYNEQFF. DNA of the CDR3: TGTGCCAGCAGTTCACTCGGACAGGGGCTATCCTACAATGAGCAGTTCTTC.

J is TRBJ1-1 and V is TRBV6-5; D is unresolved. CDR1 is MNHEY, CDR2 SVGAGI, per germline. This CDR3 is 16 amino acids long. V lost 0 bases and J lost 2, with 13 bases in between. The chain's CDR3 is CASSYSMGYQNTEAFF. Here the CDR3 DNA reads TGTGCCAGCAGTTACTCGATGGGCTACCAAAACACTGAAGCTTTCTTT.

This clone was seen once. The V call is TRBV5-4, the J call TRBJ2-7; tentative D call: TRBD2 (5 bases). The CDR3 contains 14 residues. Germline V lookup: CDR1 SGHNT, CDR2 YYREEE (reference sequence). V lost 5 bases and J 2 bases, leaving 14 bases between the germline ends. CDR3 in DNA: TGTGCCAGCAGACCGGACTGGGGAACCTACGAGCAGTACTTC. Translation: CASRPDWGTYEQYF. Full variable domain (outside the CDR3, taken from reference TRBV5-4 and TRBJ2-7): ETGVTQSPTHLIKTRGQQVTLRCSSQSGHNTVSWYQQALGQGPQFIFQYYREEENGRGNFPPRFSGLQFPNYSSELNVNALELDDSALYLCASRPDWGTYEQYFGPGTRLTVT.

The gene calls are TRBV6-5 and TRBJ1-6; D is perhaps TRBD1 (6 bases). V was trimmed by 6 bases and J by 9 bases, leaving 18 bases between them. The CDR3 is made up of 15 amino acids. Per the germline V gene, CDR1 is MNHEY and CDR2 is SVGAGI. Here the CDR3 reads CASSNGQGRGSPLHF. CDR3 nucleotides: TGTGCCAGCAGCAACGGGCAGGGGAGGGGTTCACCCCTCCACTTT.

Here the CDR3 DNA reads TGTGCCAGCAGCTTACTAGCGGACACAGATACGCAGTATTTT. Protein: CASSLLADTDTQYF. V usage is TRBV7-2 and J usage is TRBJ2-3; 7 nucleotides agree with TRBD2. J was trimmed by 2 bases and V by 2 bases; bases with no gene match: 1. CDR1 is SGHTA, CDR2 FQGNSA, per germline. The CDR3 sequence is 14 residues long.